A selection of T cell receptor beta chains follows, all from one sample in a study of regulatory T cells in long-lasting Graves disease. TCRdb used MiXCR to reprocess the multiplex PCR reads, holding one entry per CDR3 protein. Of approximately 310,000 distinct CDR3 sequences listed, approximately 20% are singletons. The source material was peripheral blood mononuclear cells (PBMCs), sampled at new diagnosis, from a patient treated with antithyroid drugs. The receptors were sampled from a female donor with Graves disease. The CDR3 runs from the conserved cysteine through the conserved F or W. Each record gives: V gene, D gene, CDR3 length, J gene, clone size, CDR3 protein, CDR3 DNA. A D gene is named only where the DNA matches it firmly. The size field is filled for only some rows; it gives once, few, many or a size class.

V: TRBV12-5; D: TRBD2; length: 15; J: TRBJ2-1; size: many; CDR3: CASGLVTSGRDEQFF; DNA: TGTGCTAGTGGTTTGGTGACTAGCGGGAGGGATGAGCAGTTCTTC
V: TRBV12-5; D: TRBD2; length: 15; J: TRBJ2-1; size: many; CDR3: CASGLGGRTSAEQFF; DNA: TGTGCTAGTGGTTTGGGAGGACGGACTAGCGCTGAGCAGTTCTTC
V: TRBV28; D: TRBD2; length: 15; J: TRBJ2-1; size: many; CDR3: CASSLQRLVAGEQFF; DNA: TGTGCCAGCAGTTTACAGAGACTAGTAGCGGGTGAGCAGTTCTTC
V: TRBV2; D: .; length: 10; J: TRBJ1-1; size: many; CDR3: CASSGPEAFF; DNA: TGTGCCAGCAGTGGGCCAGAAGCTTTCTTT
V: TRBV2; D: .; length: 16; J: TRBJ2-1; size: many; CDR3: CASRRFLGSQDNEQFF; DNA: TGTGCCAGCAGACGTTTTCTCGGGAGTCAGGACAATGAGCAGTTCTTC
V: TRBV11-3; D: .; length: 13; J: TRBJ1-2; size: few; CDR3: CASSLGASYGYTF; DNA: TGTGCCAGCAGCTTAGGAGCGTCCTATGGCTACACCTTC
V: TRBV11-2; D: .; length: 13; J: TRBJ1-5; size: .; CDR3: CASSLEGLQPQHF; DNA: TGTGCCAGCAGCTTGGAGGGGTTACAGCCCCAGCATTTT
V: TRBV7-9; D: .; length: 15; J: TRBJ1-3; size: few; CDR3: CASSKDSGERNTIYF; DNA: TGTGCCAGCAGCAAGGACAGTGGGGAAAGGAACACCATATATTTT
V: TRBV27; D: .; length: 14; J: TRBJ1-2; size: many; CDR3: CASSSLSTVYGYTF; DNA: TGTGCCAGCAGTTCCCTTTCGACAGTATATGGCTACACCTTC
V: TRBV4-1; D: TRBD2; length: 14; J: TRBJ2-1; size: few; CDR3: CASSQTSGGFEQFF; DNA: TGCGCCAGCAGCCAAACTAGCGGGGGATTTGAGCAGTTCTTC
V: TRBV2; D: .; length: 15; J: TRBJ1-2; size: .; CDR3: CASSERGTGFHFYTF; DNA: TGTGCCAGCAGTGAAAGGGGGACGGGGTTCCATTTCTACACCTTC
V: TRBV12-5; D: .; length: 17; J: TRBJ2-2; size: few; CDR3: CASGLTVGGANTGELFF; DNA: TGTGCTAGTGGTCTCACCGTGGGCGGAGCGAACACCGGGGAGCTGTTTTTT
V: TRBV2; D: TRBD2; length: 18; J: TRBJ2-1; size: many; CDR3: CASSVGLAGGRTYNEQFF; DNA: TGTGCCAGCAGTGTGGGACTAGCGGGAGGGAGGACCTACAATGAGCAGTTCTTC
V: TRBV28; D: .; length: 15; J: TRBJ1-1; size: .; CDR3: CASSWGGAEGTEAFF; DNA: TGTGCCAGCAGCTGGGGGGGGGCAGAGGGCACTGAAGCTTTCTTT
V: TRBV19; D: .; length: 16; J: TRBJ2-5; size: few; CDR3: CASSIEGPGRQETQYF; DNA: TGTGCCAGTAGTATAGAAGGTCCCGGCAGACAAGAGACCCAGTACTTC
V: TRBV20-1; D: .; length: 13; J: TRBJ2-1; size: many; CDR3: CSANSGPYNEQFF; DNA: TGCAGTGCTAATAGCGGACCCTACAATGAGCAGTTCTTC
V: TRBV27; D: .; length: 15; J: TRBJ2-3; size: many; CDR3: CASSNQGRDTDTQYF; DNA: TGTGCCAGCAGCAATCAGGGGCGGGACACAGATACGCAGTATTTT
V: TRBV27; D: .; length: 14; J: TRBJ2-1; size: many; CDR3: CASSFSPGASEQFF; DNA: TGTGCCAGCAGTTTCTCCCCGGGGGCGAGTGAGCAGTTCTTC
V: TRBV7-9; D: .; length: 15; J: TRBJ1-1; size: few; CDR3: CASSLVRGRNTEAFF; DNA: TGTGCCAGCAGCTTAGTAAGGGGCCGGAACACTGAAGCTTTCTTT
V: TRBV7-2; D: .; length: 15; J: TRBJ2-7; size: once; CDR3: CASSAHPGTNSEQYF; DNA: TGTGCCAGCAGCGCCCACCCCGGGACAAATAGCGAGCAGTACTTC
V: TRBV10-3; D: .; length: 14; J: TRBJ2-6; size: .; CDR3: CANKGGTGANVLTF; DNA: TGTGCCAACAAAGGGGGAACTGGGGCCAACGTCCTGACTTTC
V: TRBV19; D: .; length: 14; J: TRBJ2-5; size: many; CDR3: CASSPRGIQETQYF; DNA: TGTGCCAGTAGTCCTAGGGGGATCCAAGAGACCCAGTACTTC
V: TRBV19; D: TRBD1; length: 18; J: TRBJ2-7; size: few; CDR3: CASSIGQGVFADFSEQYF; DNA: TGTGCCAGTAGTATAGGACAGGGGGTCTTTGCGGACTTCTCCGAGCAGTACTTC
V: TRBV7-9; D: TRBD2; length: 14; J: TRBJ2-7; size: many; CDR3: CASSLYQGGSEQYF; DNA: TGTGCCAGCAGCTTATATCAAGGCGGGAGCGAGCAGTACTTC
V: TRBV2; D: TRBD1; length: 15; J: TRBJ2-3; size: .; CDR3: CAGATAGTGPDTQYF; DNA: TGTGCCGGAGCGACAGCCGGGACAGGGCCAGATACGCAGTATTTT
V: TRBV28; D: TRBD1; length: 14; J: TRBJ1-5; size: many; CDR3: CASRQTGTHQPQHF; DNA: TGTGCCAGCAGGCAGACAGGGACCCATCAGCCCCAGCATTTT
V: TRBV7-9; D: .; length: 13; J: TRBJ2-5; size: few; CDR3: CASSGGGMGTQYF; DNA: TGTGCCAGCAGCGGGGGGGGCATGGGGACCCAGTACTTC
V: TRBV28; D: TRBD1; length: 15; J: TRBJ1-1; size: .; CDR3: CASSPTRTGNTEAFF; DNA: TGTGCCAGCAGTCCGACCCGGACAGGGAACACTGAAGCTTTCTTT